This entry concerns a single T cell receptor (beta chain). This record comes from a study of control samples from healthy donors and cancer patients. Libraries were prepared by immunoSEQ multiplex PCR; TCRdb keeps only in-frame clonotypes and omits some of them. This table has 350,000 to 450,000 clones, about 93% appearing once. The germline CDR1 and CDR2 sequences are GTSNPN and SVGIG (reference sequence). This CDR3 is 14 amino acids long. Trimming stripped 1 base from V and 5 bases from J, with 14 bases between. The TCR originated in a man aged 35 to 55 with head and neck cancer. The chain uses TRBV30 and TRBJ2-5, with D possibly TRBD1 on 6 matching bases. Sample: PBMCs. This chain's CDR3 is CAWSGGGTMETQYF. The CDR3 nucleotides are TGTGCCTGGAGTGGTGGTGGGACAATGGAGACCCAGTACTTC.